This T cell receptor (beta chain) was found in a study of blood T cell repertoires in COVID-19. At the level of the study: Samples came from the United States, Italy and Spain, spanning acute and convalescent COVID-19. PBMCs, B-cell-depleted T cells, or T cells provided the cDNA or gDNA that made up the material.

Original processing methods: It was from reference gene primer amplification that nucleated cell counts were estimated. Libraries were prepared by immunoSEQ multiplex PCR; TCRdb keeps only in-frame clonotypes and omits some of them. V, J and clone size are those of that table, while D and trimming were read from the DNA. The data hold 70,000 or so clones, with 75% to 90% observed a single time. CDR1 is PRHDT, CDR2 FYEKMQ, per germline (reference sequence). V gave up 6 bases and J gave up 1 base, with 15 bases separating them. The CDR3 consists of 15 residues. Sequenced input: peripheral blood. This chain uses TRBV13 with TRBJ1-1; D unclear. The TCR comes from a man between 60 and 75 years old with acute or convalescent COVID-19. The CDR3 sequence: CASRRIGGQNTEAFF. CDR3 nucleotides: TGTGCCAGCAGAAGGATAGGAGGCCAGAACACTGAAGCTTTCTTT.